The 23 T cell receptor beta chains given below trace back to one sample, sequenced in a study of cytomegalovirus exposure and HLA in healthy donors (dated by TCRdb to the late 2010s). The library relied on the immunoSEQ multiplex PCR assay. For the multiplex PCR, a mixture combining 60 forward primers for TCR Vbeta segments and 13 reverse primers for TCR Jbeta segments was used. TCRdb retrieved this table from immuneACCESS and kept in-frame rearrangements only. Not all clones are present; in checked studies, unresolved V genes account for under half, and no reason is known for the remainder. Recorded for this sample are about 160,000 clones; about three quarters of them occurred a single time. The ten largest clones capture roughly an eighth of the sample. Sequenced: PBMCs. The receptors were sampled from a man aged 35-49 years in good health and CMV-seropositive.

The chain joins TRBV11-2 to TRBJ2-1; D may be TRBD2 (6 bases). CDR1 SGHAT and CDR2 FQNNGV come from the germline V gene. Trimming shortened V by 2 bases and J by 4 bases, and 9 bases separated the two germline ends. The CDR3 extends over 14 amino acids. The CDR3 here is CASSLISGYNEQFF. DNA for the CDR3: TGTGCCAGCAGCTTAATCAGCGGGTACAATGAGCAGTTCTTC.

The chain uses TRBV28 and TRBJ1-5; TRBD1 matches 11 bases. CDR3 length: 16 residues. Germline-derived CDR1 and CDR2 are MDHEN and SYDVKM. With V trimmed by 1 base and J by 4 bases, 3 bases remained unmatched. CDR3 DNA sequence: TGTGCCAGCAGTTTATATGGGACAGGGGGTAATCAGCCCCAGCATTTT. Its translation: CASSLYGTGGNQPQHF.

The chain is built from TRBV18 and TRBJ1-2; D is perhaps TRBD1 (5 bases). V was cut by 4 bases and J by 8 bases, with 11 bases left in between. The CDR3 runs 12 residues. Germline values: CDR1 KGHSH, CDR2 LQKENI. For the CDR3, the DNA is TGTGCCAGCTCACAAGACAGATCCGGCTACACCTTC. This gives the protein CASSQDRSGYTF.

CDR3 DNA: TGTGCCAGCAGCTTGGGGAGGAACTATGGCTACACCTTC. It specifies CASSLGRNYGYTF. V usage is TRBV5-4 and J usage is TRBJ1-2, with D unclear. The length of the CDR3 is 13 residues. Trimming cost V 0 bases and J 2 bases, with 5 bases left between them. Germline V gives CDR1 SGHNT, CDR2 YYREEE (reference sequence).

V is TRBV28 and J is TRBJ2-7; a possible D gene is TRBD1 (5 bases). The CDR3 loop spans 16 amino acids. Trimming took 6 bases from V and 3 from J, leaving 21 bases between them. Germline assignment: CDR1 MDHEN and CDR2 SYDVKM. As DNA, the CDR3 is TGTGCCAGCAGGCATCTTGGAAGGGGCTTCAACTACGAGCAGTACTTC. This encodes CASRHLGRGFNYEQYF.

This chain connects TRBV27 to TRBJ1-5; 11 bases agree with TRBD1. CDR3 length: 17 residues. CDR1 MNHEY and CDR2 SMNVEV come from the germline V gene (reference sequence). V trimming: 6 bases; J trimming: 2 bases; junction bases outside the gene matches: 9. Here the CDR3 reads CASRRGTGGAGNQPQHF. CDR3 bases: TGTGCCAGCAGGCGTGGGACAGGGGGGGCCGGCAATCAGCCCCAGCATTTT.

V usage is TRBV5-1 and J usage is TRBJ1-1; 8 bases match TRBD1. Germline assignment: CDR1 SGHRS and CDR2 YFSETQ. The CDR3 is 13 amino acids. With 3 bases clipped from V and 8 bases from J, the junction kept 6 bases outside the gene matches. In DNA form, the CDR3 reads TGCGCCAGCAGCTCGAACTACAGGGGGGAAGCTTTCTTT. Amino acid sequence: CASSSNYRGEAFF.

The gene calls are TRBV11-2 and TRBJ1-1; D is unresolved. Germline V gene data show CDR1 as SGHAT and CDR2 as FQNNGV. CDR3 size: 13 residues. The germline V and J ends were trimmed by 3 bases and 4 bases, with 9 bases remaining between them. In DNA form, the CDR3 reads TGTGCCAGCAGCTTTTGGAGGAGCACTGAAGCTTTCTTT. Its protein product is CASSFWRSTEAFF. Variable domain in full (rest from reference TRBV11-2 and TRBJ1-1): EAGVAQSPRYKIIEKRQSVAFWCNPISGHATLYWYQQILGQGPKLLIQFQNNGVVDDSQLPKDRFSAERLKGVDSTLKIQPAKLEDSAVYLCASSFWRSTEAFFGQGTRLTVV.

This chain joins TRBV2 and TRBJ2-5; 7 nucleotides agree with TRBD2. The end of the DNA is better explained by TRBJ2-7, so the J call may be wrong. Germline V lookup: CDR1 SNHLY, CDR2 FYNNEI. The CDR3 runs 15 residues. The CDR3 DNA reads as TGTGCCAGCAAGTCGCTGGCGGGAGAGTTCTACGAGCAGTACTTC. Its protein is CASKSLAGEFYEQYF.

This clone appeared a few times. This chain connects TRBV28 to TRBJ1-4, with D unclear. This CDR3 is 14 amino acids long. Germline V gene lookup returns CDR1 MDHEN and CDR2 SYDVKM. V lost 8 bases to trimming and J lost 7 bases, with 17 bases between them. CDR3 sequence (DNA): TGTGCCAGCTATCGGGAAGCGGGCACTGAAAAACTGTTTTTT. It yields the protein CASYREAGTEKLFF.

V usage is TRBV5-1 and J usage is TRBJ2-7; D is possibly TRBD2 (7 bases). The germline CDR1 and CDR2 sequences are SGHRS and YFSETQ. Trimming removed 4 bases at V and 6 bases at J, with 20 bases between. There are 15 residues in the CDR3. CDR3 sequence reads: CASSLLQGPGGEQYF. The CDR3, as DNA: TGCGCCAGCAGCCTATTACAGGGACCGGGGGGCGAGCAGTACTTC.

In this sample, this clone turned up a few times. Here the CDR3 reads CASSLWALPMNTEAFF. In DNA form, the CDR3 reads TGTGCCAGCAGTCTCTGGGCGCTCCCTATGAACACTGAAGCTTTCTTT. The chain recombines TRBV7-2 with TRBJ1-1; D is ambiguous. The germline V gene has CDR1 SGHTA and CDR2 FQGNSA. V was shortened by 6 bases and J by 0 bases, with 17 bases between the two germline ends. This CDR3 comprises 16 residues. The whole variable domain, remainder taken from reference TRBV7-2 and TRBJ1-1, is GAGVSQSPSNKVTEKGKDVELRCDPISGHTALYWYRQSLGQGLEFLIYFQGNSAPDKSGLPSDRFSAERTGGSVSTLTIQRTQQEDSAVYLCASSLWALPMNTEAFFGQGTRLTVV.

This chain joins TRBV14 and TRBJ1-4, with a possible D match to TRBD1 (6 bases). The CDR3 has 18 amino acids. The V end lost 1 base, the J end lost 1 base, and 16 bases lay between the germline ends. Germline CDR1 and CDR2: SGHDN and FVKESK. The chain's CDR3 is CASSQGIAGVGTNEKLFF. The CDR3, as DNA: TGTGCCAGCAGCCAAGGCATAGCAGGGGTTGGAACTAATGAAAAACTGTTTTTT.

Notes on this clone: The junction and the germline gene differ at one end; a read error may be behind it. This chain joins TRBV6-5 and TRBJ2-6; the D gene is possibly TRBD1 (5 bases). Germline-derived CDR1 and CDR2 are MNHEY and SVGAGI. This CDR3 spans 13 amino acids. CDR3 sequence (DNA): TGTGCCAGCAGCCCGACCAGGGCCAACGGCCTGACTTTC. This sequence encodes CASSPTRANGLTF.

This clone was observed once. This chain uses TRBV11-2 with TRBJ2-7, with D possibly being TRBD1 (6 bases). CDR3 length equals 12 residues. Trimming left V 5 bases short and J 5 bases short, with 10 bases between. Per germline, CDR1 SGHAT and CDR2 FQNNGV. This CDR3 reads CASSRTGHEQYF. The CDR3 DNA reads TGTGCCAGCAGCAGAACAGGGCACGAGCAGTACTTC.

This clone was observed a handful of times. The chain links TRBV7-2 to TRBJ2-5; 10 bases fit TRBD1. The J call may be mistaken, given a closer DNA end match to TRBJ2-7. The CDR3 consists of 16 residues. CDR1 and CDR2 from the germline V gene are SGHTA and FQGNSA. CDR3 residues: CASSTNRDRGSYEQYF. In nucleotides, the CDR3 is TGTGCCAGCAGCACCAACCGGGACAGGGGATCCTACGAGCAGTACTTC.

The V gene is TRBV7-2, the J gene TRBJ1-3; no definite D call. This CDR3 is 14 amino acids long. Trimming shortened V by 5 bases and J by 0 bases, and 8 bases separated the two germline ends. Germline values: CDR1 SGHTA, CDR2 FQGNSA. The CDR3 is CASSTESSGNTIYF. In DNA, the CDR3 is TGTGCCAGCAGCACCGAGAGCTCTGGAAACACCATATATTTT. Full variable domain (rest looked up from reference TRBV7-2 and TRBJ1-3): GAGVSQSPSNKVTEKGKDVELRCDPISGHTALYWYRQSLGQGLEFLIYFQGNSAPDKSGLPSDRFSAERTGGSVSTLTIQRTQQEDSAVYLCASSTESSGNTIYFGEGSWLTVV.

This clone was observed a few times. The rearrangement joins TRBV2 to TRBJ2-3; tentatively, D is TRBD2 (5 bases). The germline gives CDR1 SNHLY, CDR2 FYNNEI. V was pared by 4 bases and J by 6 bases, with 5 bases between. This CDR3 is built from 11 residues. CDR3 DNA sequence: TGTGCCAGCAGTGCGGGGGATACGCAGTATTTT. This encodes CASSAGDTQYF.

CDR3 protein: CASSLAGQGREKLFF. The CDR3 region has the DNA TGCGCCAGCAGCTTAGCGGGGCAGGGTCGCGAAAAACTGTTTTTT. This chain connects TRBV5-1 to TRBJ1-4, with D possibly being TRBD1 (5 bases). The V end was cut by 2 bases, the J end by 8 bases, with 16 bases between. Germline V lookup: CDR1 SGHRS, CDR2 YFSETQ. The CDR3 contains 15 residues.

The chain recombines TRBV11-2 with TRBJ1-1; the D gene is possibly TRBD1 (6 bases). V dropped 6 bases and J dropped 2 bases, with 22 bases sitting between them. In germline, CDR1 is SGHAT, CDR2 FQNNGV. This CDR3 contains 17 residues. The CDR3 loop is CASSSQTGPTGNTEAFF. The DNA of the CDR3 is TGTGCCAGCAGTTCTCAGACAGGACCCACGGGTAACACTGAAGCTTTCTTT. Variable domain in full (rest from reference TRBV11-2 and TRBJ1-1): EAGVAQSPRYKIIEKRQSVAFWCNPISGHATLYWYQQILGQGPKLLIQFQNNGVVDDSQLPKDRFSAERLKGVDSTLKIQPAKLEDSAVYLCASSSQTGPTGNTEAFFGQGTRLTVV.

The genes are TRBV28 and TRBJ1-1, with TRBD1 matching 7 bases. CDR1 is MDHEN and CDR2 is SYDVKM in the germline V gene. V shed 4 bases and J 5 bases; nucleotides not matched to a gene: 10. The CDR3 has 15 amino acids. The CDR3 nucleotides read TGTGCCAGCAGTTCCGAGGGGGCTGAGGGGACTGAAGCTTTCTTT. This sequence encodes CASSSEGAEGTEAFF.

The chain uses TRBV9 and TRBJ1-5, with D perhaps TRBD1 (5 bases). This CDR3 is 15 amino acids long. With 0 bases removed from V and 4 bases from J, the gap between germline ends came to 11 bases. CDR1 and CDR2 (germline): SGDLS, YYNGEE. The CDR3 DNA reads TGTGCCAGCAGCGTAGGGGGCAGGACGAATCAGCCCCAGCATTTT. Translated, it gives CASSVGGRTNQPQHF.

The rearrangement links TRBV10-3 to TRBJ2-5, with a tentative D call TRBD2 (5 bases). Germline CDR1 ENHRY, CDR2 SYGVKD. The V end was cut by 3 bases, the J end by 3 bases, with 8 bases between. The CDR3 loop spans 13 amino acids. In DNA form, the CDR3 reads TGTGCCATCAGTGACCTAGCTGAAGAGACCCAGTACTTC. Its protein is CAISDLAEETQYF.